The 10 T cell receptor beta chains below all came from one sample that was sequenced in a study of vaccination and CD4 T cells after COVID-19. Cultured CD4+ T-cell DNA underwent Oncomine TCR Beta short-read sequencing. TCRdb reanalysed the PCR reads using MiXCR and keeps one entry per CDR3 protein. The sample lists tens of thousands of distinct CDR3 sequences, under 40% seen once, with about 3.7% in the top ten. These receptors lack a known antigen. The time point was: late sampling 161 to 241 days after vaccination in three convalescent patients. Specified treatment: roughly ten-day PBMC culture with coronavirus spike peptide pools or control peptides (ViraFEST assay). The source material was CD4+ T cells from blood, cultured in vitro, sampled about 7 months after SARS-CoV-2 vaccination. The receptors here all came from a human donor who had recovered from COVID-19.

The chain recombines TRBV20-1 with TRBJ1-3, with D maybe TRBD1 (5 bases). The CDR3 sequence is 14 residues long. Trimming cost V 6 bases and J 0 bases, with 12 bases left between them. The germline V gene has CDR1 DFQATT and CDR2 SNEGSKA (reference sequence). In DNA form, the CDR3 reads TGCAGTGCCGCTGCCGGGACCTCTGGAAACACCATATATTTT. Encoded protein: CSAAAGTSGNTIYF.

This clonotype was counted between two and nine times. The rearrangement links TRBV6-1 to TRBJ1-3; no clear D gene. This CDR3 region has 16 residues. V was cut by 1 base and J by 0 bases, with 10 bases left in between. The germline CDR1 and CDR2 sequences are MNHNS and SASEGT. The CDR3 region is CASSEDGRLSGNTIYF. The DNA for the CDR3 is TGTGCCAGCAGTGAAGACGGACGGCTCTCTGGAAACACCATATATTTT.

This clonotype was counted a few times. The chain has TRBV15 and TRBJ2-4; maybe TRBD1 (5 bases). The CDR3 contains 17 residues. Germline V gives CDR1 LNHNV, CDR2 YYDKDF (reference sequence). Trimming left V 0 bases short and J 6 bases short, with 18 bases between. For the CDR3, the DNA is TGTGCCACCAGCAGAGAGGGGCCAGGGAATTTAGGAAACATTCAGTACTTC. It is translated as CATSREGPGNLGNIQYF.

This sequence joins TRBV10-3 and TRBJ1-2, with 9 bases lining up with TRBD1. J was trimmed by 2 bases and V by 10 bases; bases with no gene match: 2. The CDR3 loop spans 12 amino acids. From germline, CDR1 is ENHRY and CDR2 SYGVKD. The CDR3 region has the DNA TGTGCCACAGGGACAGGGAACTATGGCTACACCTTC. Protein product: CATGTGNYGYTF.

This clonotype occurred a few times. The chain employs TRBV24-1 and TRBJ2-1; the match to TRBD1 covers 7 bases. The CDR3 is 16 residues long. Germline values: CDR1 KGHDR, CDR2 SFDVKD. V shed 2 bases, J shed 4 bases, and the junction held 7 bases outside the gene matches. The DNA for the CDR3 is TGTGCCACCAGTGATTCTGCCGGGACAGTATACAATGAGCAGTTCTTC. It is translated as CATSDSAGTVYNEQFF.

The chain has TRBV28 and TRBJ1-1; perhaps TRBD1 as D (6 bases). Germline-derived CDR1 and CDR2 are MDHEN and SYDVKM. V was cut by 6 bases and J by 7 bases, with 18 bases left in between. CDR3 length: 14 amino acids. In nucleotides, the CDR3 is TGTGCCAGCAGCCGGGGGGGGGCGTCAGGTGAAGCTTTCTTT. Translation: CASSRGGASGEAFF.

There are a few counts of this clonotype. The J gene is TRBJ2-5, the V gene TRBV7-9; D unclear. Germline CDR1 is SEHNR and CDR2 is FQNEAQ (reference sequence). With 3 bases removed from V and 4 bases from J, the gap between germline ends came to 18 bases. This CDR3 region has 16 residues. DNA of the CDR3: TGTGCCAGCAGCTTGGGTCCCCTGGTCGATGCAGAGACCCAGTACTTC. Protein sequence: CASSLGPLVDAETQYF. Together with reference TRBV7-9 and TRBJ2-5, the CDR3 gives the full variable domain: DTGVSQNPRHKITKRGQNVTFRCDPISEHNRLYWYRQTLGQGPEFLTYFQNEAQLEKSRLLSDRFSAERPKGSFSTLEIQRTEQGDSAMYLCASSLGPLVDAETQYFGPGTRLLVL.

V gene TRBV19 combines with J gene TRBJ2-1, with 12 positions matching TRBD2. V lost 8 bases to trimming and J lost 10 bases; unmatched junction nucleotides: 9. The CDR3 totals 14 residues. CDR1 and CDR2 (germline): LNHDA, SQIVND (reference sequence). CDR3 residues: CASGKTSGSKEQFF. The CDR3 DNA is TGTGCCAGTGGTAAGACTAGCGGGAGTAAAGAGCAGTTCTTC.

The V gene is TRBV27, the J gene TRBJ2-3, with D possibly TRBD1 on 5 matching bases. Germline-derived CDR1 and CDR2 are MNHEY and SMNVEV (reference sequence). V was shortened by 2 bases and J by 6 bases, with 15 bases between the two germline ends. CDR3 size: 15 residues. This CDR3 is CASSLDSPVWDTQYF. The CDR3 DNA reads as TGTGCCAGCAGTTTAGACAGCCCAGTTTGGGATACGCAGTATTTT.

The CDR3 region is CASSIRSSGGNTQYF. The CDR3 DNA sequence: TGTGCCAGCAGCATTAGGTCTTCGGGAGGAAATACGCAGTATTTT. This chain connects TRBV7-9 to TRBJ2-3, with 7 bases that match TRBD2. Germline CDR1 SEHNR, CDR2 FQNEAQ (reference sequence). The CDR3 runs 15 residues. V was clipped by 5 bases and J by 7 bases; unmatched bases: 12.